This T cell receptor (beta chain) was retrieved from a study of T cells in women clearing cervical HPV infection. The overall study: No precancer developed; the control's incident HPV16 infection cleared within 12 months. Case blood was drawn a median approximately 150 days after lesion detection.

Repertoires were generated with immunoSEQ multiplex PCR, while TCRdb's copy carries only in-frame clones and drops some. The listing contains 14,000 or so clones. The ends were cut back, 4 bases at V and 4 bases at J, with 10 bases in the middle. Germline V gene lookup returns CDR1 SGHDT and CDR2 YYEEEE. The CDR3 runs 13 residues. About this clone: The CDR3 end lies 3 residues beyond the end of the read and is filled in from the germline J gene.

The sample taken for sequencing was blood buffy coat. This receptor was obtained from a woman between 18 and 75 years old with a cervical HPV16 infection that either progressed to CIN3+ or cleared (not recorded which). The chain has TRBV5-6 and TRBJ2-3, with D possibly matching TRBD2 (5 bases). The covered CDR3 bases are TGTGCCAGCAGCAAGGACTGGGCAGATACG. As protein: CASSKDWADT. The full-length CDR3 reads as CASSKDWADTQYF.